A selection of T cell receptor beta chains follows, all from one sample in a study of blood T cell repertoires in COVID-19. Data came from immunoSEQ multiplex PCR; TCRdb stores just in-frame clones and leaves some out. The sample includes 230,000 or so clones, about 86% seen only once; the top ten take roughly 8.8%. Material for sequencing was peripheral blood. These receptors all stem from a middle-aged man with active or convalescent COVID-19. Both conserved end residues are part of each CDR3. Fields, in order: clone size, J gene, V gene, D gene, CDR3 DNA, CDR3 protein. The D gene is left open where the match is weak. Size values are once, few and many counts, or a class for expanded clones, and some rows have none.

size: .
J: TRBJ2-7
V: TRBV24-1
D: .
DNA: TGTGCCACCCAACCTACGCCGGGCTACGAGCAGTACTTC
CDR3: CATQPTPGYEQYF

size: .
J: TRBJ2-1
V: TRBV6-6
D: TRBD2
DNA: TGTGCGACTAGCGGTTACTACAATGAGCAGTTCTTC
CDR3: CATSGYYNEQFF

size: .
J: TRBJ2-7
V: TRBV7-6
D: .
DNA: TGTGCCAGCAGCTTAGGACCAGACAGCTCCTACGAGCAGTACTTC
CDR3: CASSLGPDSSYEQYF

size: .
J: TRBJ1-1
V: TRBV24-1
D: TRBD1
DNA: TGTGCCACCAGTGATTTGTGGGGGGACAGGGGGAATACTGAAGCTTTCTTT
CDR3: CATSDLWGDRGNTEAFF

size: .
J: TRBJ1-4
V: TRBV13
D: .
DNA: TGTGCCAGCAGCCCCAGACGGAGCCTTAATGAAAAACTGTTTTTT
CDR3: CASSPRRSLNEKLFF

size: once
J: TRBJ1-2
V: TRBV28
D: .
DNA: TGTGCCAGCAGTCTAACGGGGAGGCGAGGCTACACCTTC
CDR3: CASSLTGRRGYTF

size: once
J: TRBJ1-2
V: TRBV4-1
D: TRBD1
DNA: TGCGCCAGCAGCCGCCCGGGACAGCTCAGTAACTATGGCTACACCTTC
CDR3: CASSRPGQLSNYGYTF

size: .
J: TRBJ2-2
V: TRBV30
D: TRBD1
DNA: TGTGCCTGGAGCGTTACAGGGGGGCGGGAGCTGTTTTTT
CDR3: CAWSVTGGRELFF

size: .
J: TRBJ1-6
V: TRBV13
D: TRBD1
DNA: TGTGCCAGCAGCTTAGTAGGACAGGGGGCTGGTTCACCCCTCCACTTT
CDR3: CASSLVGQGAGSPLHF

size: .
J: TRBJ1-2
V: TRBV9
D: TRBD1
DNA: TGTGCCAGCAGCGGCGAAGACAGGGGGAGTGGCTACACCTTC
CDR3: CASSGEDRGSGYTF

size: .
J: TRBJ2-2
V: TRBV7-3
D: .
DNA: TGTGCCAGCAGCTTAATTGCAGGGCCCGACACCGGGGAGCTGTTTTTT
CDR3: CASSLIAGPDTGELFF